This T cell receptor beta chain stems from a study of blood T cells in healthy people across ages. Regarding this clonotype: Its antigen is undetermined.

Regarding the study as a whole: Roughly linearly, TCR beta diversity per million T cells fell as age increased.

Using a J-beta primer mix together with a sample-barcoded 5' primer, a second PCR was run for roughly 6 to 12 cycles. MiXCR, applied by TCRdb to the 5' RACE reads, yields one record per CDR3 protein. The data show 1,500,000 or so distinct CDR3 sequences, with approximately 43% seen just once and around 4% held by the top ten. The TCR comes from a woman aged 18 to 35 in good health. Sequencing was done on a sample of blood.

The CDR3 protein is CASSPAPLGVLSTEAFF. The CDR3 nucleotides are TGTGCCAGCAGCCCAGCCCCGCTAGGGGTGTTGAGCACTGAAGCTTTCTTT. This chain uses TRBV5-5 with TRBJ1-1; possibly TRBD1 for D (5 bases). CDR1 is SGHKS and CDR2 is YYEKEE in the germline V gene (reference sequence). The CDR3 has 17 amino acids. Between the trimmed V and J ends, which lost 4 bases and 4 bases, there was a span of 23 bases.